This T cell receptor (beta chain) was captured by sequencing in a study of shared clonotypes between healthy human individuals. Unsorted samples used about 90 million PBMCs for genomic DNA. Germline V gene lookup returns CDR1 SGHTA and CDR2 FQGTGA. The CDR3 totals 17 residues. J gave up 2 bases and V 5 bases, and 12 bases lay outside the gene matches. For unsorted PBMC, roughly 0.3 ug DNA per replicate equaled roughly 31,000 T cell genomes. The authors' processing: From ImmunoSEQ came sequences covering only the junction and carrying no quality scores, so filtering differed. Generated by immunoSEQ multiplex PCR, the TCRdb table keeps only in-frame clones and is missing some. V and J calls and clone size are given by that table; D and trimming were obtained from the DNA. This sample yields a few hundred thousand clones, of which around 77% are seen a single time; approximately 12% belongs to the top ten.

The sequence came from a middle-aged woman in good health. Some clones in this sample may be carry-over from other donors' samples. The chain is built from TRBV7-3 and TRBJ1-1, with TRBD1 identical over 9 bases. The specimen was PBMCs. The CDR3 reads CASSSRPGTGPNTEAFF. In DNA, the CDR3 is TGTGCCAGCAGCAGTCGTCCCGGGACAGGGCCCAACACTGAAGCTTTCTTT.